A selection of T cell receptor beta chains follows, all from one sample in a study of T-cell reconstitution after alpha-beta-depleted transplantation in children. TCRdb fed the PCR reads into MiXCR, producing one record per CDR3 protein. The sample yields 85,000 to 120,000 distinct CDR3 sequences, 4.5% to 7.5% seen once. The specimen comprised PBMCs, mostly from graft donor cells, sampled 60 days after TCRalphabeta/CD19-depleted stem cell transplant. All receptors come from a female patient aged 2-15 years who had a stem cell transplant for Fanconi anemia, so the T cells may come from the graft donor. The CDR3 runs from the conserved cysteine through the conserved F or W. The order of the fields is D gene, V gene, J gene, CDR3 length, clone size, CDR3 DNA, CDR3 protein. A D gene is named only where the DNA matches it firmly. Only some rows state a clone size, as once, few, many or a class for expanded clones.

NA,TRBV5-1,TRBJ2-7,15,NA,TGCGCCAGCAGCCCGGAGGGGACGTTCTCCTACGAGCAGTACTTC,CASSPEGTFSYEQYF
NA,TRBV4-2,TRBJ2-7,15,many,TGTGCCAGCAGCCAAGACAGCTCACGAGTCTACGAGCAGTACTTC,CASSQDSSRVYEQYF
TRBD2,TRBV12-3/TRBV12-4,TRBJ2-3,15,many,TGTGCCAGCAGCCCCCTAGCGGGAGCCACAGATACGCAGTATTTT,CASSPLAGATDTQYF
NA,TRBV13,TRBJ1-3,15,many,TGTGCCAGCAGCTTAGGACGGTACTCTGGAAACACCATATATTTT,CASSLGRYSGNTIYF
TRBD1,TRBV2,TRBJ2-1,14,NA,TGTGCCAGCAGTGACCCGGGACAGGCGGATGAGCAGTTCTTC,CASSDPGQADEQFF
NA,TRBV12-3/TRBV12-4,TRBJ1-5,14,few,TGTGCCAGCAGTCCCCCAGGGTCCAATCAGCCCCAGCATTTT,CASSPPGSNQPQHF
NA,TRBV10-3,TRBJ1-5,16,NA,TGTGCCATCAGTAATGAAGTCCAGGGAGGTAAACAGCCCCAGCATTTT,CAISNEVQGGKQPQHF
TRBD2,TRBV11-1,TRBJ2-1,19,few,TGTGCCAGCAGCCTAGGGCGGGGGTTACTAGCGGGAAGCTACAATGAGCAGTTCTTC,CASSLGRGLLAGSYNEQFF
TRBD1,TRBV7-9,TRBJ1-2,14,many,TGTGCCAGCCTAAAAGCAGGGGGAGGTCATGGCTACACCTTC,CASLKAGGGHGYTF
NA,TRBV28,TRBJ2-7,15,many,TGTGCCAGCAGTTCAGCCGGGGAGGTCTCCTACGAGCAGTACTTC,CASSSAGEVSYEQYF
TRBD2,TRBV12-3/TRBV12-4,TRBJ2-5,19,many,TGTGCCAGCAGTTTAGCGCTTAGGGGGCTAGCGGGAGGTACAGAGACCCAGTACTTC,CASSLALRGLAGGTETQYF
TRBD2,TRBV4-2,TRBJ2-7,17,many,TGTGCCAGCAGCCAAGGAGTCGGGGGGGCTCTGACCTACGAGCAGTACTTC,CASSQGVGGALTYEQYF
NA,TRBV6-5,TRBJ2-2,16,many,TGTGCCAGCAGCCGACCTTTTGGCGCGAACACCGGGGAGCTGTTTTTT,CASSRPFGANTGELFF
NA,TRBV29-1,TRBJ2-2,16,many,TGCAGCGTTGAAGAGTCCCGGGGTCGTAACACCGGGGAGCTGTTTTTT,CSVEESRGRNTGELFF
TRBD2,TRBV7-3,TRBJ2-1,19,few,TGTGCCAGCAGCCCGTCCGGGACTAGGTTATTTGGCGGGCTCAATGAGCAGTTCTTC,CASSPSGTRLFGGLNEQFF
TRBD2,TRBV7-8,TRBJ2-1,16,many,TGTGCCAGCAGCTTAGTCTCCGCGGGAGGGATCAATGAGCAGTTCTTC,CASSLVSAGGINEQFF
TRBD2,TRBV5-1,TRBJ2-1,16,many,TGCGCCAGCAGCCTCCGGGGACTAGTTTTCGACAATGAGCAGTTCTTC,CASSLRGLVFDNEQFF
NA,TRBV5-5,TRBJ2-7,14,few,TGTGCCAGCAGCTGGACAGCAGGGGCCTACGAGCAGTACTTC,CASSWTAGAYEQYF
TRBD1,TRBV28,TRBJ1-2,15,many,TGTGCCAGCAGTCTATGGACAGGGGGCTACTATGGCTACACCTTC,CASSLWTGGYYGYTF
TRBD1,TRBV18,TRBJ2-1,13,NA,TGTGCCAGCTCACCGCAGGGGGCAAGTGAGCAGTTCTTC,CASSPQGASEQFF
NA,TRBV20-1,TRBJ2-2,12,many,TGCAGTGCTAGACAGGGGCCCGGGGAGCTGTTTTTT,CSARQGPGELFF
NA,TRBV20-1,TRBJ2-6,15,many,TGCAGTGCTAGAGATCTAAGCTCTGGGGCCAACGTCCTGACTTTC,CSARDLSSGANVLTF
NA,TRBV5-1,TRBJ2-1,13,many,TGCGCCAGCAGCCAAACGACGATAAATGAGCAGTTCTTC,CASSQTTINEQFF
NA,TRBV28,TRBJ2-5,12,many,TGTGCCAGCAGGCTCCCCGTCGGGACCCAGTACTTC,CASRLPVGTQYF
TRBD2,TRBV30,TRBJ2-2,17,many,TGTGCCTTCCCCATTCGTCAGCGGGAGGGCAGCACCGGGGAGCTGTTTTTT,CAFPIRQREGSTGELFF
TRBD2,TRBV6-2/TRBV6-3,TRBJ2-7,15,many,TGTGCCAGCAGTCCCCGGACTAGCGGGAGGGGTGAGCAGTACTTC,CASSPRTSGRGEQYF
NA,TRBV7-9,TRBJ2-3,15,many,TGTGCCAGCAGCTTGATCGGACTCGCCACAGATACGCAGTATTTT,CASSLIGLATDTQYF
NA,TRBV28,TRBJ1-1,17,many,TGTGCCAGCAGTTTATTTGGCGGGACTTCTATGAACACTGAAGCTTTCTTT,CASSLFGGTSMNTEAFF
NA,TRBV3-1,TRBJ2-7,15,many,TGTGCCAGCAGTCGACAGCCTACACACTCCTACGAGCAGTACTTC,CASSRQPTHSYEQYF
NA,TRBV27,TRBJ1-5,16,few,TGTGCCAGCAGTCCACGCCAGGGATTGGGCAATCAGCCCCAGCATTTT,CASSPRQGLGNQPQHF
TRBD2,TRBV12-3/TRBV12-4,TRBJ2-7,15,many,TGTGCCAGCAGTTTCGCGACTAGCGGGGGTTACGAGCAGTACTTC,CASSFATSGGYEQYF
NA,TRBV7-3,TRBJ2-2,14,many,TGTGCCAGCAGCTTATCGGATTTGTCCGGGGAGCTGTTTTTT,CASSLSDLSGELFF
NA,TRBV20-1,TRBJ2-1,15,many,TGCAGTGCTAGAGATCGGCGGCTAGCCGACAATGAGCAGTTCTTC,CSARDRRLADNEQFF
TRBD1,TRBV5-1,TRBJ1-1,14,few,TGCGCCAGCAGCCCGGGGGGGACAGGACTTGAAGCTTTCTTT,CASSPGGTGLEAFF
TRBD1,TRBV6-1,TRBJ1-2,15,NA,TGTGCCAGCAGTGGACAGGGGGGAACTAACTATGGCTACACCTTC,CASSGQGGTNYGYTF
NA,TRBV19,TRBJ1-5,15,NA,TGTGCCAGTAGTATATTCCGCACACAAAATCAGCCCCAGCATTTT,CASSIFRTQNQPQHF
TRBD1,TRBV4-2,TRBJ2-3,18,many,TGTGCCAGCAGCCATAACGACGGCAGGGGGCGCACAAAGGATACGCAGTATTTT,CASSHNDGRGRTKDTQYF
NA,TRBV7-8,TRBJ2-7,17,many,TGTGCCAGCAGCTTATACCCTACGGGGGATTTGGGCTACGAGCAGTACTTC,CASSLYPTGDLGYEQYF
NA,TRBV5-1,TRBJ1-1,13,few,TGCGCCAGCCAATTCGATATGGAGACTGAAGCTTTCTTT,CASQFDMETEAFF
TRBD2,TRBV7-2,TRBJ2-3,16,many,TGTGCCAGCAGCTCGGGACTAGCGGGACCCACAGATACGCAGTATTTT,CASSSGLAGPTDTQYF
NA,TRBV29-1,TRBJ2-5,12,many,TGCAGCGTTGGGGCCATCCAAGAGACCCAGTACTTC,CSVGAIQETQYF
NA,TRBV12-3/TRBV12-4,TRBJ1-1,15,NA,TGTGCCAGCAGTTTCCTAGACCGCCCGAACACTGAAGCTTTCTTT,CASSFLDRPNTEAFF
TRBD1,TRBV28,TRBJ1-6,19,many,TGTGCCAGCAGTAGGACAGGGCGAATGAGAAGCTCCTATAATTCACCCCTCCACTTT,CASSRTGRMRSSYNSPLHF
NA,TRBV7-9,TRBJ2-7,15,many,TGTGCCAGCGCCTCAATGGGTGGGGGAGGCTACGAGCAGTACTTC,CASASMGGGGYEQYF
NA,TRBV12-3/TRBV12-4,TRBJ2-5,11,many,TGTGCCAGCAGTCCCGAAGAGACCCAGTACTTC,CASSPEETQYF
TRBD1,TRBV30,TRBJ2-5,16,few,TGTGCCTGGAGTGTAGTGCAGGGGGCTTTGATAGAGACCCAGTACTTC,CAWSVVQGALIETQYF
TRBD2,TRBV2,TRBJ2-3,13,few,TGTGCCACCGGGACTAGAGTCACAGATACGCAGTATTTT,CATGTRVTDTQYF
NA,TRBV6-5,TRBJ2-7,14,many,TGTGCCAGCAGTTATCCAGGGAAATCCTACGAGCAGTACTTC,CASSYPGKSYEQYF
NA,TRBV5-1,TRBJ1-1,14,many,TGCGCCAGCAGCTCCTACGACAGGCGCACTGAAGCTTTCTTT,CASSSYDRRTEAFF
TRBD2,TRBV7-9,TRBJ2-1,14,NA,TGTGCCAGCAGCTTAGTGACTAGCGGGAATGAGCAGTTCTTC,CASSLVTSGNEQFF
TRBD2,TRBV6-5,TRBJ2-1,13,NA,TGTGCCAGCAGTTTAGCGGGAGAGCTTGAGCAGTTCTTC,CASSLAGELEQFF
TRBD2,TRBV5-8,TRBJ2-7,14,many,TGTGCCAGCAGCTTAGCGGGAGGGACAGATGAGCAGTACTTC,CASSLAGGTDEQYF
NA,TRBV5-1,TRBJ2-4,15,many,TGCGCCAGCAGCCTGGATGGGCTAGCCAAAAACATTCAGTACTTC,CASSLDGLAKNIQYF
NA,TRBV3-1,TRBJ2-5,16,NA,TGTGCCAGCAGCCAAGTCCGGGGCCGGCGAGAAGAGACCCAGTACTTC,CASSQVRGRREETQYF
NA,TRBV29-1,TRBJ1-5,13,many,TGCAGCGCCACAAATCGGGGGAATCAGCCCCAGCATTTT,CSATNRGNQPQHF
TRBD2,TRBV5-1,TRBJ2-2,16,many,TGCGCCAGCAGACAACCCTCTAGCGGGAGTACCGGGGAGCTGTTTTTT,CASRQPSSGSTGELFF
TRBD1,TRBV5-1,TRBJ1-1,14,many,TGCGCCAGCAGCCTGGGACAGCCGAACACTGAAGCTTTCTTT,CASSLGQPNTEAFF
TRBD1,TRBV18,TRBJ1-1,16,NA,TGTGCCAGCTCACCAGGGACAGGGGTCTCCTACACTGAAGCTTTCTTT,CASSPGTGVSYTEAFF
NA,TRBV28,TRBJ2-1,15,many,TGTGCCAGCAGCACCCTAGCCGGGCGCTACAATGAGCAGTTCTTC,CASSTLAGRYNEQFF